Sequencing of this T cell receptor beta chain was carried out in a study of blood T cell repertoires in COVID-19. This table comes from immunoSEQ multiplex PCR, and its TCRdb copy is limited to in-frame clones, with some not included. The data contain tens of thousands of clones, around 81% of them singletons. This clone was seen a few times. With 4 bases removed from V and 0 bases from J, the gap between germline ends came to 12 bases. Germline CDR1 MGHRA, CDR2 YSYEKL. There are 16 residues in the CDR3. Source material: peripheral blood. This TCR derives from a woman aged 80 or over with active or convalescent COVID-19. The V and J genes are TRBV4-1 and TRBJ2-2; possibly TRBD2 for D (5 bases). This chain's CDR3 is CASSLPALANTGELFF. CDR3 in DNA: TGCGCCAGCAGCCTCCCGGCACTAGCGAACACCGGGGAGCTGTTTTTT.